This T cell receptor beta chain was sequenced for a study of regulatory T cells in long-lasting Graves disease. This clonotype showed up many times. Its target is unknown. Time point denoted: newly diagnosed GD, antithyroid drugs for less than 3 months. PBMCs were the source of the RNA used for TCR sequencing. Study-wide findings and caveats: The number of shared public clonotypes was higher in persistent patients (around 2,700) than new patients (966).

CDR3 regions were amplified by Arm-PCR using iRepertoire HTBI primers to build TCR beta libraries. In TCRdb, the multiplex PCR reads were re-called with MiXCR into one record per CDR3 protein. Among about half a million distinct CDR3 sequences listed, approximately 12% were seen once. The germline CDR1 and CDR2 sequences are SNHLY and FYNNEI. V lost 7 bases and J 2 bases, leaving 14 bases between the germline ends. This CDR3 has 14 residues. The same sample was also used in a study of T cells in Graves' hyperthyroidism and ophthalmopathy. This second report adds: Patients aged 18 to 65 had newly diagnosed hyperthyroidism of under 2 months' duration.

The clonotype comes from a woman in her twenties or thirties with Graves disease. Source: peripheral blood mononuclear cells (PBMCs), taken at new diagnosis, from a patient treated with antithyroid drugs. The V gene is TRBV2, the J gene TRBJ1-1, with D unclear. CDR3 in amino acids: CASNKMKGNTEAFF. The CDR3 nucleotides read TGTGCCAGCAATAAAATGAAGGGTAACACTGAAGCTTTCTTT.